This is a list of T cell receptor beta chains from one sample in a study of regulatory and conventional T cells in RAG deficiency. Sequencing used immunoSEQ multiplex PCR; TCRdb keeps in-frame clones, though not all of them. The data contain 30,000 to 35,000 clones, about 90% of them seen just once; the ten biggest clones take up about 5.4%. In addition, the sample was reused for a study of regulatory T cells.

Sequenced sample: CD8+ T cells sorted from blood. The receptors stem from a human donor in good health. CDR3s include the opening cysteine and the closing phenylalanine or tryptophan. A D gene is named only where the DNA matches it firmly. Size is stated for part of the rows, as once, few or many counts, or as a class when the clone is expanded.

>-|TRBD2|TRBV6-4|TRBJ2-7
CASSDRNTSGGGSSSYEQYF
TGTGCCAGCAGCGATCGTAACACTAGCGGTGGGGGCTCCAGCTCCTACGAGCAGTACTTC
>-|-|TRBV5-5|TRBJ2-4
CASSPRTRPGENIQYF
TGTGCCAGCAGCCCTAGAACCCGCCCAGGGGAAAACATTCAGTACTTC
>-|-|TRBV7-9|TRBJ2-1
CASSPQSVPNPSYNEQFF
TGTGCCAGCAGCCCCCAGAGCGTTCCAAATCCTTCTTACAATGAGCAGTTCTTC
>few|TRBD2|TRBV5-1|TRBJ2-7
CASSLASGAIYEQYF
TGCGCCAGCAGCTTGGCTAGCGGGGCTATCTACGAGCAGTACTTC
>once|TRBD1|TRBV28|TRBJ1-1
CASSLGTGGDHTEAFF
TGTGCCAGCAGTTTAGGGACAGGGGGAGATCACACTGAAGCTTTCTTT
>-|TRBD1|TRBV5-6|TRBJ1-5
CASSLGQAGGPQHF
TGTGCCAGCAGCCTTGGACAGGCCGGAGGGCCCCAGCATTTT
>-|-|TRBV10-3|TRBJ2-1
CAISEPSGSEDGEQFF
TGTGCCATCAGTGAACCGAGCGGATCCGAAGACGGTGAGCAGTTCTTC
>-|-|TRBV7-2|TRBJ2-1
CASSFGNEQFF
TGTGCCAGCAGCTTTGGAAATGAGCAGTTCTTC
>-|-|TRBV11-2|TRBJ2-2
CASSLMQDDTGELFF
TGTGCCAGCAGCCTGATGCAAGACGACACCGGGGAGCTGTTTTTT
>-|TRBD2|TRBV11-1|TRBJ2-1
CASSLTSGNEQFF
TGTGCCAGCAGCTTGACTAGCGGCAATGAGCAGTTCTTC
>-|TRBD2|TRBV4-2|TRBJ2-1
CASSPRGVTEGGRIFNEQFF
TGTGCCAGCAGCCCCAGAGGGGTTACTGAGGGCGGGAGGATTTTCAATGAGCAGTTCTTC
>-|TRBD1|TRBV11-2|TRBJ2-7
CASSFYTGANYEQYF
TGTGCCAGCAGCTTTTATACAGGGGCCAACTACGAGCAGTACTTC
>-|-|TRBV27|TRBJ2-7
CASSLDSSYEQYF
TGTGCCAGCAGTTTGGATAGCTCCTACGAGCAGTACTTC
>few|-|TRBV5-8|TRBJ1-6
CASSPGVGDSPLHF
TGTGCCAGCAGCCCGGGGGTTGGGGATTCACCCCTCCACTTT
>-|-|TRBV4-1|TRBJ2-7
CASSQGLGVSYEQYF
TGCGCCAGCAGCCAAGGACTAGGGGTATCCTACGAGCAGTACTTC
>-|-|TRBV19|TRBJ2-3
CASSIGVVNTDTQYF
TGTGCCAGTAGTATAGGGGTGGTCAACACAGATACGCAGTATTTT
>-|TRBD1|TRBV29-1|TRBJ2-7
CSVWGQVSSHEQYF
TGCAGCGTTTGGGGACAGGTGTCTTCCCACGAGCAGTACTTC
>-|-|TRBV5-3|TRBJ1-2
CARSLAGHYGYTF
TGTGCCAGAAGCTTGGCGGGGCACTATGGCTACACCTTC
>-|TRBD1|TRBV7-9|TRBJ1-2
CASSTGETNYGYTF
TGTGCCAGCAGCACAGGGGAGACCAACTATGGCTACACCTTC
>-|-|TRBV27|TRBJ2-5
CASSFRFGETQYF
TGTGCCAGCAGTTTCAGGTTCGGCGAGACCCAGTACTTC
>once|-|TRBV28|TRBJ1-1
CASSQLGGGATEAFF
TGTGCCAGCAGTCAACTCGGTGGCGGGGCCACTGAAGCTTTCTTT
>-|TRBD2|TRBV6-5|TRBJ2-3
CASSPGGGADTQYF
TGTGCCAGCTCCCCCGGGGGGGGCGCAGATACGCAGTATTTT
>-|TRBD1|TRBV19|TRBJ1-3
CASSNLRTGTDLGNTIYF
TGTGCCAGTAGCAACCTCCGGACCGGGACAGACCTGGGAAACACCATATATTTT
>-|-|TRBV5-1|TRBJ2-3
CASSLVFLSDTQYF
TGCGCCAGCAGCTTGGTATTTTTGTCAGATACGCAGTATTTT
>-|-|TRBV27|TRBJ1-5
CASSLGIFNQPQHF
TGTGCCAGCAGTTTGGGCATATTCAATCAGCCCCAGCATTTT
>-|-|TRBV6-1|TRBJ1-1
CASSVTGLNTEAFF
TGTGCCAGCAGTGTAACAGGACTGAACACTGAAGCTTTCTTT
>-|TRBD2|TRBV11-2|TRBJ2-3
CASSSKGTSGSNADTQYF
TGTGCCAGCAGCTCAAAAGGGACTAGCGGGAGTAACGCAGATACGCAGTATTTT
>-|-|TRBV7-3|TRBJ2-1
CASSSDSGDEQFF
TGTGCCAGCAGCTCCGACAGTGGGGATGAGCAGTTCTTC
>-|TRBD1|TRBV6-5|TRBJ1-2
CASSSGQGVGNGYTF
TGTGCCAGCAGTTCGGGACAGGGGGTTGGTAATGGCTACACCTTC